This passage covers 28 T cell receptor beta chains from one sample sequenced in a study of blood T cell repertoires in COVID-19. Generated by immunoSEQ multiplex PCR, the TCRdb table keeps only in-frame clones and is missing some. Counted here are 250,000 to 350,000 clones, about 88% occurring once; the ten biggest clones make up approximately 3%. Sequences were obtained from PBMCs or T cells enriched from blood (not recorded which). Every receptor here comes from a woman in her 50s who had recovered from COVID-19.

The V gene is TRBV18, the J gene TRBJ2-1; D remains ambiguous. Trimming pared 6 bases from V and 6 bases from J, leaving 15 bases between. This CDR3 has 14 residues. CDR1 and CDR2 (germline): KGHSH, LQKENI. CDR3 sequence reads: CASSPGSTPNEQFF. The CDR3 DNA sequence: TGTGCCAGCTCCCCCGGGTCTACCCCCAATGAGCAGTTCTTC.

The chain combines TRBV13 with TRBJ1-2; D may be TRBD1 (6 bases). The ends were cut back, 5 bases at V and 2 bases at J, with 12 bases in the middle. Germline values: CDR1 PRHDT, CDR2 FYEKMQ (reference sequence). CDR3 length: 14 residues. The CDR3 sequence: CASSKTGLNYGYTF. The CDR3 nucleotides read TGTGCCAGCAGCAAGACAGGCTTGAACTATGGCTACACCTTC. Combining the CDR3 with reference TRBV13 and TRBJ1-2 gives the whole variable domain AAGVIQSPRHLIKEKRETATLKCYPIPRHDTVYWYQQGPGQDPQFLISFYEKMQSDKGSIPDRFSAQQFSDYHSELNMSSLELGDSALYFCASSKTGLNYGYTFGSGTRLTVV.

The chain combines TRBV19 with TRBJ1-1; D is unclear. Deletions cut 4 bases from V and 10 bases from J, with 16 bases between. CDR1 LNHDA and CDR2 SQIVND come from the germline V gene (reference sequence). The CDR3 contains 13 residues. Here the CDR3 reads CASSTGPPSGAFF. The CDR3 coding sequence is TGTGCCAGTAGTACCGGGCCCCCTAGCGGAGCTTTCTTT.

V usage is TRBV7-9 and J usage is TRBJ1-5; D gene unclear. V was shortened by 5 bases and J by 7 bases, with 12 bases between the two germline ends. CDR1 and CDR2 (germline): SEHNR, FQNEAQ (reference sequence). CDR3 length: 13 amino acids. CDR3 nucleotides: TGTGCCAGCAGCCCGACAAGTGACCAGCCCCAGCATTTT. It is translated as CASSPTSDQPQHF.

There are a few counts of this clone. This chain links TRBV5-8 with TRBJ1-1; D ambiguous. V lost 4 bases, J lost 0 bases, and 7 bases lay in between. The germline gives CDR1 SGHTS, CDR2 YDEGEE. The CDR3 length is 13 residues. The CDR3 DNA sequence: TGTGCCAGCAGCGTGACAATGAACACTGAAGCTTTCTTT. This gives the protein CASSVTMNTEAFF.

This clone occurred once. V is TRBV27 and J is TRBJ2-1, with TRBD1 matching over 10 bases. The CDR3 totals 15 residues. Germline CDR1 MNHEY, CDR2 SMNVEV (reference sequence). The V segment lost 2 bases and the J segment 4 bases; nucleotides outside the gene matches: 2. CDR3 in amino acids: CASSLRGQGYNEQFF. The CDR3 DNA reads as TGTGCCAGCAGTTTAAGGGGACAGGGGTACAATGAGCAGTTCTTC.

The CDR3 DNA reads TGCGCCAGCAGCTTGGGCGGGAGCCTGTTCTACGAGCAGTACTTC. This sequence encodes CASSLGGSLFYEQYF. The chain is built from TRBV5-1 and TRBJ2-7, with TRBD2 matching 7 bases. This CDR3 is built from 15 residues. V lost 0 bases, J lost 3 bases, and 6 bases stayed unmatched. CDR1 and CDR2 (germline): SGHRS, YFSETQ.

The gene calls are TRBV5-1 and TRBJ1-1, with 10 bases identical to TRBD1. With 4 bases clipped from V and 1 base from J, the junction kept 13 bases outside the gene matches. Germline values: CDR1 SGHRS, CDR2 YFSETQ. There are 18 residues in the CDR3. This CDR3 reads CASSPRGTGEVGNTEAFF. The CDR3 nucleotides are TGCGCCAGCAGCCCGCGCGGGACAGGGGAAGTCGGGAACACTGAAGCTTTCTTT.

CDR3 loop: CASSGREVLDLNTGELFF. In DNA, the CDR3 is TGTGCCAGCAGCGGAAGGGAGGTGCTAGACCTGAACACCGGGGAGCTGTTTTTT. The chain links TRBV7-8 to TRBJ2-2, with a tentative D call TRBD2 (6 bases). Germline CDR1 is SGHVS and CDR2 is FQNEAQ. V lost 5 bases to trimming and J lost 1 base, with 20 bases between them. The CDR3 has 18 amino acids.

This clone has just one count. This chain joins TRBV11-3 and TRBJ2-1; possible D gene TRBD1, 5 bases. The CDR3 spans 14 residues. Germline CDR1 and CDR2: SGHNT and YENEEA. V lost 0 bases and J lost 7, with 10 bases in between. CDR3 DNA: TGTGCCAGCAGCTTAGACCTTGACAGTAATGAGCAGTTCTTC. It encodes CASSLDLDSNEQFF.

In regard to this clone: Other DNA sequences in the same sample also yield this CDR3. The chain uses TRBV12-3 or TRBV12-4 and TRBJ2-7, with 8 bases fitting TRBD1. The V segment lost 3 bases and the J segment 5 bases; nucleotides outside the gene matches: 3. The CDR3 consists of 13 residues. CDR3 DNA: TGTGCCAGCAGTTTGCCAGGGGGCGACGAGCAGTACTTC. Encoded protein: CASSLPGGDEQYF.

The chain is built from TRBV28 and TRBJ1-2; D is ambiguous. V lost 2 bases and J 2 bases, leaving 12 bases between the germline ends. Germline CDR1 MDHEN, CDR2 SYDVKM. The CDR3 consists of 15 residues. CDR3: CASSLGSSPNYGYTF. CDR3 sequence (DNA): TGTGCCAGCAGTTTAGGCAGTTCGCCAAACTATGGCTACACCTTC.

The chain links TRBV7-2 to TRBJ2-1; TRBD2 agrees at 8 bases. CDR1 and CDR2 (germline): SGHTA, FQGNSA. This CDR3 comprises 15 residues. V was clipped by 0 bases and J by 9 bases; unmatched bases: 7. CDR3 DNA: TGTGCCAGCAGCTTAGCGGCTAGCGGGTGGGGTGAGCAGTTCTTC. Translating gives CASSLAASGWGEQFF.

Notes on this clone: Other DNA sequences in this specimen translate into the identical CDR3. The chain has TRBV28 and TRBJ1-2, with no clear D. CDR3 length: 13 residues. CDR1 MDHEN and CDR2 SYDVKM come from the germline V gene. The V end was cut by 2 bases, the J end by 0 bases, with 4 bases between. The CDR3 here is CASSLSANYGYTF. CDR3 nucleotide sequence: TGTGCCAGCAGTTTAAGCGCTAACTATGGCTACACCTTC.

The chain links TRBV30 to TRBJ2-7; D possibly corresponds to TRBD2 (6 bases). The V end lost 3 bases, the J end lost 4 bases, and 19 bases lay between the germline ends. The CDR3 runs to 15 residues. Germline CDR1 reads GTSNPN; CDR2 reads SVGIG (reference sequence). The CDR3: CAWRDTSRSLYEQYF. The CDR3 DNA sequence: TGTGCCTGGAGGGATACTAGCCGGAGTTTGTACGAGCAGTACTTC.

CDR3: CASSLQGRTDTQYF. The CDR3 bases are TGTGCCAGCAGCTTACAGGGGCGCACAGATACGCAGTATTTT. The chain employs TRBV5-6 and TRBJ2-3; 7 nucleotides match TRBD1. The CDR3 spans 14 residues. The V gene's germline CDR1 is SGHDT and CDR2 YYEEEE. J lost 1 base, V lost 2 bases, and 1 base had no gene match.

The chain joins TRBV14 to TRBJ2-7; TRBD2 is a possible D gene (5 bases). Trimming stripped 1 base from V and 3 bases from J, with 13 bases between. The length of the CDR3 is 15 residues. Germline assignment: CDR1 SGHDN and CDR2 FVKESK. CDR3 region: CASSQGARAHYEQYF. For the CDR3, the DNA is TGTGCCAGCAGCCAAGGCGCGCGGGCCCACTACGAGCAGTACTTC.

The rearrangement joins TRBV29-1 to TRBJ1-2, with TRBD1 matching 8 bases. V was clipped by 8 bases and J by 5 bases; unmatched bases: 7. The germline gives CDR1 SQVTM, CDR2 ANQGSEA. CDR3 length: 12 residues. The DNA for the CDR3 is TGCAGCAAGGACAGGGTACCTTATGGCTACACCTTC. The encoded protein is CSKDRVPYGYTF.

The CDR3 DNA reads as TGCGCCAGCAGCTGGATAGCGGGAGCTGACAATGAGCAGTTCTTC. It yields the protein CASSWIAGADNEQFF. The chain has TRBV5-1 and TRBJ2-1, with 9 positions matching TRBD2. CDR3 length equals 15 residues. Per the germline V gene, CDR1 is SGHRS and CDR2 is YFSETQ. Losses at the gene ends were 3 bases for V and 5 bases for J; bases not matched to a gene: 6.

This rearrangement joins TRBV7-3 to TRBJ2-5; D perhaps matches TRBD2 (5 bases). V dropped 2 bases and J dropped 5 bases, with 15 bases sitting between them. CDR3 size: 15 residues. The germline V gene has CDR1 SGHTA and CDR2 FQGTGA. CDR3 in DNA: TGTGCCAGCAGCTTAGCGGGCACAGAGCTGGAGACCCAGTACTTC. As protein: CASSLAGTELETQYF.

The rearrangement links TRBV11-2 to TRBJ2-4, with 12 bases matching TRBD2. V was pared by 7 bases and J by 3 bases, with 10 bases of the junction left unmatched. Germline loops: CDR1 SGHAT, CDR2 FQNNGV. The CDR3 consists of 17 residues. The CDR3 DNA is TGTGCCAGCACCCCCGGACTAGCGGGACTCGGCAAAAACATTCAGTACTTC. Residues: CASTPGLAGLGKNIQYF.

A word on this clone: Mismatch with germline at one junction end may stem from a read error. The V and J genes are TRBV11-2 and TRBJ2-4; TRBD2 is a possible D gene (6 bases). The CDR3 length is 12 residues. Looked up from germline, CDR1 is SGHAT and CDR2 is FQNNGV. The CDR3 coding sequence is TGTGCCAGCAGCTTAGACGGCGGACTACCTATCTTC. Its translation is CASSLDGGLPIF.

The gene calls are TRBV9 and TRBJ2-5; TRBD2 agrees at 14 bases. Germline CDR1 is SGDLS and CDR2 is YYNGEE. V trimming: 3 bases; J trimming: 9 bases; junction bases outside the gene matches: 4. This CDR3 is 14 amino acids long. The CDR3 sequence is CASSARLAGGAQYF. The CDR3, as DNA: TGTGCCAGCAGCGCTAGACTAGCGGGAGGGGCCCAGTACTTC.

This clone appeared a single time. The chain couples TRBV18 to TRBJ1-4, with D uncertain. This CDR3 is 15 amino acids long. Trimming pared 3 bases from V and 3 bases from J, leaving 11 bases between. The germline V gene has CDR1 KGHSH and CDR2 LQKENI. CDR3 residues: CASSPLLGPNEKLFF. The CDR3 bases are TGTGCCAGCTCACCCTTACTAGGTCCTAATGAAAAACTGTTTTTT.

This clone was observed a single time. The genes are TRBV7-9 and TRBJ2-6; D perhaps matches TRBD2 (5 bases). The CDR3 totals 16 residues. V was cut by 0 bases and J by 3 bases, with 9 bases left in between. Germline V CDR1 and CDR2: SEHNR, FQNEAQ (reference sequence). The CDR3 nucleotides read TGTGCCAGCAGCTTAGCCGGGATAGGTGGGGCCAACGTCCTGACTTTC. Amino acid sequence: CASSLAGIGGANVLTF.

The chain has TRBV9 and TRBJ1-2; 7 bases agree with TRBD1. With 3 bases clipped from V and 4 bases from J, the junction kept 9 bases outside the gene matches. The CDR3 extends over 15 amino acids. Per germline, CDR1 SGDLS and CDR2 YYNGEE. The CDR3 loop is CASSGLGQQFYGYTF. CDR3 nucleotides: TGTGCCAGCAGCGGCTTGGGACAGCAATTCTATGGCTACACCTTC.

V usage is TRBV7-9 and J usage is TRBJ1-1; 9 bases line up with TRBD1. Germline CDR1 and CDR2: SEHNR and FQNEAQ (reference sequence). V was clipped by 4 bases and J by 5 bases; unmatched bases: 8. This CDR3 contains 15 residues. The CDR3 DNA sequence: TGTGCCAGCAGCTACCCCCTGACAGGGGGAACTGAAGCTTTCTTT. Protein product: CASSYPLTGGTEAFF.

The chain recombines TRBV29-1 with TRBJ1-1, with D perhaps matching TRBD1 (5 bases). CDR1 and CDR2 from the germline V gene are SQVTM and ANQGSEA. Trimming removed 2 bases at V and 5 bases at J, with 15 bases between. The CDR3 totals 14 residues. The CDR3 DNA reads TGCAGCGTTGAAAGGGGTGCGGTAAGAACTGAAGCTTTCTTT. Its protein is CSVERGAVRTEAFF.